Included here is one T cell receptor beta chain sequence, with context. TCRdb's copy holds only in-frame clones and misses some; the assay was immunoSEQ multiplex PCR. Altogether about 81,000 clones are present, about 95% being singletons, with the ten largest covering 2.5%. This entry belongs to a study of T cell changes during pregnancy in multiple sclerosis. The CDR3 runs 16 residues. This sequence was found in a female donor with multiple sclerosis, enrolled in a pregnancy study. The chain recombines TRBV21-1 with TRBJ2-5; the D call TRBD2 from the table was never checked on the DNA. TRBV21-1 is reported as a pseudogene. The material was peripheral blood, obtained in the third trimester of pregnancy. CDR3: CASSKESEAFIETQYF. The DNA for the CDR3 is TGTGCCAGCAGCAAAGAGAGCGAGGCTTTTATCGAGACCCAGTACTTC.